This entry concerns a single T cell receptor beta chain. This sample was taken from a study of control samples from healthy donors and cancer patients. Here immunoSEQ multiplex PCR was the method, and the copy in TCRdb shows in-frame clones only, minus some. This table holds about 94,000 clones, 90% found once. The V end lost 7 bases, the J end lost 0 bases, and 10 bases lay between the germline ends. Germline assignment: CDR1 LNHDA and CDR2 SQIVND (reference sequence). The CDR3 length is 14 residues. The sequenced sample consisted of blood. This TCR was sampled from a woman in her late teens or twenties in good health. The V and J genes are TRBV19 and TRBJ1-3, with D unclear. In nucleotides, the CDR3 is TGTGCCAGTACCGGCCCAGACTCTGGAAACACCATATATTTT. This sequence encodes CASTGPDSGNTIYF.